This T cell receptor beta chain was profiled in a study of blood T cells in healthy people across ages. The study's findings and limits: Diversity estimates drawn from one million T cells were deemed underestimates. Across the age range, TCR beta diversity per million T cells fell in a roughly linear way.

This clonotype was counted a few times. Its antigen is unknown. After removal of 5 bases from V and 2 bases from J, the junction contained 8 bases not matched to a gene. CDR1 is SGHTA and CDR2 is FQGTGA in the germline V gene. This CDR3 has 17 residues. A sample-barcoded 5' primer and a J-beta primer mix were used in a second PCR of about 7 to 11 cycles. TCRdb reanalysed the 5' RACE reads using MiXCR and keeps one entry per CDR3 protein. The data hold under 2 million distinct CDR3 sequences, with roughly 32% observed a single time. This chain joins TRBV7-3 and TRBJ2-1; 11 nucleotides match TRBD2. Material: blood. This TCR came from a woman under 40 in good health. CDR3 DNA sequence: TGTGCCAGCAGCATGTTGCCGGGACTAGCGGCCTACAATGAGCAGTTCTTC. Amino acids: CASSMLPGLAAYNEQFF.